The rows below give T cell receptor beta chains drawn from one sample of a study of patients and donors after allogeneic stem cell transplantation. TCRdb itself ran the RT-PCR reads through MiXCR, one entry per CDR3 protein. The sample contains over 400,000 distinct CDR3 sequences, 16% of which appear only once. The sequencing input was blood, either unsorted or a sorted T cell fraction (not recorded which). The receptors come from a human donor who was either an allogeneic HSCT recipient or a stem cell or donor lymphocyte infusion donor (not recorded which). It is not recorded whose cells these are; they may come from a transplant donor. The CDR3 runs from the conserved cysteine through the conserved F or W. The order of the fields is V gene, clone size, D gene, J gene, CDR3 protein, CDR3 DNA. A D gene is named only where the DNA matches it firmly. Size tells how often a clone was seen (once, few, many) or the class of an expanded clone, and some rows leave it out.

V gene: TRBV9
clone size: few
D gene: TRBD1
J gene: TRBJ1-2
CDR3 protein: CASSPDSGTGLGYTF
CDR3 DNA: TGTGCCAGCAGCCCCGATTCCGGGACAGGACTTGGCTACACCTTC

V gene: TRBV20-1
clone size: few
D gene: NA
J gene: TRBJ2-1
CDR3 protein: CSARDSHGTAYNEQFF
CDR3 DNA: TGCAGTGCTAGAGATTCTCACGGGACGGCATACAATGAGCAGTTCTTC

V gene: TRBV30
clone size: medium-sized
D gene: NA
J gene: TRBJ2-1
CDR3 protein: CAWSRGRNEQFF
CDR3 DNA: TGTGCCTGGAGTAGAGGGAGGAATGAGCAGTTCTTC

V gene: TRBV20-1
clone size: NA
D gene: TRBD1
J gene: TRBJ1-6
CDR3 protein: CSASGTGENSPLHF
CDR3 DNA: TGCAGTGCCAGCGGGACAGGGGAGAATTCACCCCTCCACTTT

V gene: TRBV5-6
clone size: few
D gene: TRBD2
J gene: TRBJ2-3
CDR3 protein: CASSSGLAGARTDTQYF
CDR3 DNA: TGTGCCAGCAGTTCGGGACTAGCGGGGGCCCGCACAGATACGCAGTATTTT

V gene: TRBV12-3/TRBV12-4
clone size: NA
D gene: NA
J gene: TRBJ2-3
CDR3 protein: CASRIGGAPDTQYF
CDR3 DNA: TGTGCCAGCAGGATTGGGGGGGCGCCGGATACGCAGTATTTT

V gene: TRBV19
clone size: NA
D gene: NA
J gene: TRBJ1-1
CDR3 protein: CASSIHRGHDTEAFF
CDR3 DNA: TGTGCCAGTAGTATCCACCGGGGCCATGACACTGAAGCTTTCTTT

V gene: TRBV20-1
clone size: few
D gene: NA
J gene: TRBJ1-1
CDR3 protein: CSARVRGNTEAFF
CDR3 DNA: TGCAGTGCTAGAGTAAGGGGGAACACTGAAGCTTTCTTT

V gene: TRBV5-1
clone size: NA
D gene: TRBD2
J gene: TRBJ2-1
CDR3 protein: CASSYVSGSGYNEQFF
CDR3 DNA: TGCGCCAGCAGCTACGTTAGCGGGAGTGGGTACAATGAGCAGTTCTTC

V gene: TRBV5-6
clone size: NA
D gene: NA
J gene: TRBJ2-2
CDR3 protein: CASTIFKVGSTGELFF
CDR3 DNA: TGTGCCAGCACCATCTTTAAGGTGGGAAGCACCGGGGAGCTGTTTTTT

V gene: TRBV25-1
clone size: few
D gene: NA
J gene: TRBJ2-5
CDR3 protein: CASRTAGAQYF
CDR3 DNA: TGTGCCAGCAGGACCGCAGGGGCCCAGTACTTC

V gene: TRBV12-3/TRBV12-4
clone size: few
D gene: NA
J gene: TRBJ2-7
CDR3 protein: CASRSDSYEQYF
CDR3 DNA: TGTGCCAGCAGATCCGACAGCTACGAGCAGTACTTC

V gene: TRBV3-1
clone size: NA
D gene: TRBD2
J gene: TRBJ2-2
CDR3 protein: CASSHILAGGRNTGELFF
CDR3 DNA: TGTGCCAGCAGCCATATACTAGCGGGGGGGCGGAACACCGGGGAGCTGTTTTTT

V gene: TRBV4-1
clone size: few
D gene: NA
J gene: TRBJ1-1
CDR3 protein: CASSQWTATNTEAFF
CDR3 DNA: TGCGCCAGCAGCCAATGGACGGCCACGAACACTGAAGCTTTCTTT

V gene: TRBV11-3
clone size: many
D gene: TRBD1
J gene: TRBJ1-6
CDR3 protein: CASSEGQGNSPLHF
CDR3 DNA: TGTGCCAGCAGCGAGGGACAGGGTAATTCACCCCTCCACTTT

V gene: TRBV7-3
clone size: once
D gene: TRBD2
J gene: TRBJ2-5
CDR3 protein: CASSLGGGALETQYF
CDR3 DNA: TGTGCCAGCAGCTTGGGCGGGGGGGCATTAGAGACCCAGTACTTC

V gene: TRBV7-8
clone size: many
D gene: TRBD2
J gene: TRBJ2-3
CDR3 protein: CASSLIAGGADTQYF
CDR3 DNA: TGTGCCAGCAGCTTAATAGCGGGAGGGGCGGATACGCAGTATTTT

V gene: TRBV28
clone size: NA
D gene: TRBD1
J gene: TRBJ2-3
CDR3 protein: CASRQQGADTQYF
CDR3 DNA: TGTGCCAGCAGACAACAGGGGGCAGATACGCAGTATTTT

V gene: TRBV12-3/TRBV12-4
clone size: NA
D gene: TRBD1
J gene: TRBJ2-7
CDR3 protein: CASSRQGGVSYEQYF
CDR3 DNA: TGTGCCAGCAGTCGACAGGGCGGCGTCTCCTACGAGCAGTACTTC

V gene: TRBV24-1
clone size: once
D gene: TRBD1
J gene: TRBJ1-2
CDR3 protein: CATSDLGADRVEGYTF
CDR3 DNA: TGTGCCACCAGTGATCTAGGCGCGGACAGGGTCGAAGGCTACACCTTC

V gene: TRBV4-3
clone size: NA
D gene: NA
J gene: TRBJ2-7
CDR3 protein: CASSQDPTSYEQYF
CDR3 DNA: TGCGCCAGCAGCCAAGATCCTACCTCCTACGAGCAGTACTTC

V gene: TRBV5-1
clone size: many
D gene: TRBD1
J gene: TRBJ1-1
CDR3 protein: CASSLSRDRSTTEAFF
CDR3 DNA: TGCGCCAGCAGCTTGAGTCGGGACAGATCGACTACTGAAGCTTTCTTT

V gene: TRBV20-1
clone size: few
D gene: NA
J gene: TRBJ2-7
CDR3 protein: CSARGFWDTIHSYEQYF
CDR3 DNA: TGCAGTGCCAGAGGGTTCTGGGACACCATACACTCCTACGAGCAGTACTTC

V gene: TRBV12-3/TRBV12-4
clone size: few
D gene: NA
J gene: TRBJ1-1
CDR3 protein: CASTLRDGEAFF
CDR3 DNA: TGTGCCAGCACCCTCAGGGACGGTGAAGCTTTCTTT

V gene: TRBV7-2
clone size: NA
D gene: NA
J gene: TRBJ1-1
CDR3 protein: CASSLALYAITEAFF
CDR3 DNA: TGTGCCAGCAGCTTAGCGCTTTACGCGATCACTGAAGCTTTCTTT

V gene: TRBV20-1
clone size: NA
D gene: NA
J gene: TRBJ2-3
CDR3 protein: CSARDYRDTDTQYF
CDR3 DNA: TGCAGTGCTAGAGACTACCGCGACACAGATACGCAGTATTTT

V gene: TRBV21-1
clone size: few
D gene: NA
J gene: TRBJ2-5
CDR3 protein: CASIEGISRETQYF
CDR3 DNA: TGTGCCAGCATCGAGGGGATTAGTAGGGAGACCCAGTACTTC

V gene: TRBV6-1
clone size: NA
D gene: TRBD1
J gene: TRBJ1-1
CDR3 protein: CASSQGQGTTEAFF
CDR3 DNA: TGTGCCAGCAGTCAAGGACAGGGTACCACTGAAGCTTTCTTT

V gene: TRBV4-1
clone size: few
D gene: TRBD1
J gene: TRBJ2-1
CDR3 protein: CASSHRGRYNEQFF
CDR3 DNA: TGCGCCAGCAGCCACAGGGGGCGATACAATGAGCAGTTCTTC

V gene: TRBV2
clone size: few
D gene: NA
J gene: TRBJ1-1
CDR3 protein: CASSEGGAAEAFF
CDR3 DNA: TGTGCCAGCAGTGAAGGGGGGGCAGCTGAAGCTTTCTTT

V gene: TRBV9
clone size: NA
D gene: TRBD2
J gene: TRBJ2-5
CDR3 protein: CASSAALRGGGETQYF
CDR3 DNA: TGTGCCAGCAGCGCTGCTCTCCGGGGGGGTGGAGAGACCCAGTACTTC

V gene: TRBV20-1
clone size: NA
D gene: NA
J gene: TRBJ1-2
CDR3 protein: CSAQSPKGGKNNYGYTF
CDR3 DNA: TGCAGTGCCCAAAGCCCCAAAGGGGGTAAGAATAACTATGGCTACACCTTC

V gene: TRBV12-3/TRBV12-4
clone size: few
D gene: TRBD1
J gene: TRBJ1-2
CDR3 protein: CASSFRDRGWIYGYTF
CDR3 DNA: TGTGCCAGCAGTTTCCGGGACAGGGGATGGATCTATGGCTACACCTTC

V gene: TRBV5-8
clone size: few
D gene: NA
J gene: TRBJ1-1
CDR3 protein: CASSFDPYEAFF
CDR3 DNA: TGTGCCAGCAGCTTTGATCCCTATGAAGCTTTCTTT

V gene: TRBV20-1
clone size: few
D gene: NA
J gene: TRBJ2-7
CDR3 protein: CSARAPTYEQYF
CDR3 DNA: TGCAGTGCGCGGGCCCCAACCTACGAGCAGTACTTC

V gene: TRBV15
clone size: NA
D gene: TRBD1
J gene: TRBJ1-5
CDR3 protein: CATNRDRGYPKAQHF
CDR3 DNA: TGTGCCACCAACCGGGACAGGGGATATCCGAAGGCCCAGCATTTT

V gene: TRBV20-1
clone size: NA
D gene: NA
J gene: TRBJ2-3
CDR3 protein: CSAALSRATDTQYF
CDR3 DNA: TGCAGTGCTGCCCTCTCCAGAGCCACAGATACGCAGTATTTT

V gene: TRBV25-1
clone size: few
D gene: NA
J gene: TRBJ1-2
CDR3 protein: CASSELQVSSYGYTF
CDR3 DNA: TGTGCCAGCAGTGAATTACAGGTGTCTAGCTATGGCTACACCTTC

V gene: TRBV20-1
clone size: NA
D gene: NA
J gene: TRBJ2-2
CDR3 protein: CSARAEGGELFF
CDR3 DNA: TGCAGTGCTAGAGCGGAGGGCGGGGAGCTGTTTTTT

V gene: TRBV7-9
clone size: few
D gene: NA
J gene: TRBJ2-7
CDR3 protein: CASSPPGLADDYEQYF
CDR3 DNA: TGTGCCAGCAGCCCACCGGGACTGGCTGACGACTACGAGCAGTACTTC

V gene: TRBV18
clone size: few
D gene: TRBD1
J gene: TRBJ2-7
CDR3 protein: CASSLQTGGSFYEQYF
CDR3 DNA: TGTGCCAGCTCACTCCAAACAGGGGGTTCCTTCTACGAGCAGTACTTC

V gene: TRBV15
clone size: NA
D gene: TRBD2
J gene: TRBJ2-3
CDR3 protein: CATGLAGVVEGQYF
CDR3 DNA: TGTGCCACCGGATTAGCGGGGGTTGTTGAGGGGCAGTATTTT